This TCR beta chain was recorded in a study of CD8 T cells in ankylosing spondylitis. CDR1 is SGHTS, CDR2 YDEGEE, per germline. With 4 bases removed from V and 3 bases from J, the gap between germline ends came to 19 bases. This CDR3 is built from 16 residues. Each CDR3 protein gets one entry after TCRdb re-called the 5' RACE reads with MiXCR. The data hold about 340,000 distinct CDR3 sequences, with 20% to 25% observed a single time. Sequencing was carried out using blood, either unsorted or a sorted T cell fraction (not recorded which). This TCR was sampled from a male donor with ankylosing spondylitis or in good health (not recorded which). The chain employs TRBV5-8 and TRBJ2-5, with D possibly matching TRBD1 (6 bases). The CDR3 sequence is CASSPPTPGHKETQYF. The DNA for the CDR3 is TGTGCCAGCAGCCCACCCACTCCGGGACATAAAGAGACCCAGTACTTC.